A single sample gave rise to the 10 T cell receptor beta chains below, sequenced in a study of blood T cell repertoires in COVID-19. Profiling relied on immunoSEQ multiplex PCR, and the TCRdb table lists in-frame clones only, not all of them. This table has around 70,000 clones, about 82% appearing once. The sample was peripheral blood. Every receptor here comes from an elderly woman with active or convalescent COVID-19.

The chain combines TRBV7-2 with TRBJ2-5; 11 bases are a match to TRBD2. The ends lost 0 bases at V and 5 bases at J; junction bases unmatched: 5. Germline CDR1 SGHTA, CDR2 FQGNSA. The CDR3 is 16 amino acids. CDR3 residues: CASSLASGGGRETQYF. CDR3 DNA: TGTGCCAGCAGCTTAGCTAGCGGGGGGGGTCGGGAGACCCAGTACTTC.

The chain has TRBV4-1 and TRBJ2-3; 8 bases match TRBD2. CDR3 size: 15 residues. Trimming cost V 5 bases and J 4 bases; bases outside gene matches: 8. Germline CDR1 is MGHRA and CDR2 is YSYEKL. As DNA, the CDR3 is TGCGCCAGCAGCTATGGACTAGCAGCCCCAGATACGCAGTATTTT. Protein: CASSYGLAAPDTQYF.

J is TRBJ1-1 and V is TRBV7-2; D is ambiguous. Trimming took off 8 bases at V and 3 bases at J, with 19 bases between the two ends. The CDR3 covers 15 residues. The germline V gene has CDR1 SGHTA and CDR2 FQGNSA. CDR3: CASFSYPGSYTEAFF. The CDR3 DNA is TGTGCCAGCTTCTCTTACCCGGGGAGTTACACTGAAGCTTTCTTT.

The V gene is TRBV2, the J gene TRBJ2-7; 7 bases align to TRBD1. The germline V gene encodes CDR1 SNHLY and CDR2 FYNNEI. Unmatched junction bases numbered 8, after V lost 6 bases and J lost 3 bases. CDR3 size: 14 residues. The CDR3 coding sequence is TGTGCCAGCAGCCTCGGGACAGCTTACTACGAGCAGTACTTC. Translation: CASSLGTAYYEQYF.

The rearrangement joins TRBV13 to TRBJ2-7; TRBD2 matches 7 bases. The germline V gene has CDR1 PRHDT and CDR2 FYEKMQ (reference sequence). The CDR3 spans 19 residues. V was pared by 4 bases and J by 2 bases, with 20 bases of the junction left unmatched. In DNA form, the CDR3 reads TGTGCCAGCAGCTCGCCCCGGGCCGTGCGGGAGTTTGGCCCCTACGAGCAGTACTTC. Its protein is CASSSPRAVREFGPYEQYF.

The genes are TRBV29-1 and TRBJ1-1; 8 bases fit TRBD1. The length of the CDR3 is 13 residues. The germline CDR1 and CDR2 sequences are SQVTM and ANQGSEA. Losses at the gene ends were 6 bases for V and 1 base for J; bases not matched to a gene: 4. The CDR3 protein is CSVATGENTEAFF. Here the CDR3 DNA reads TGCAGCGTGGCGACAGGGGAGAACACTGAAGCTTTCTTT. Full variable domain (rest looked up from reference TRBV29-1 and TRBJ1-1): SAVISQKPSRDICQRGTSLTIQCQVDSQVTMMFWYRQQPGQSLTLIATANQGSEATYESGFVIDKFPISRPNLTFSTLTVSNMSPEDSSIYLCSVATGENTEAFFGQGTRLTVV.

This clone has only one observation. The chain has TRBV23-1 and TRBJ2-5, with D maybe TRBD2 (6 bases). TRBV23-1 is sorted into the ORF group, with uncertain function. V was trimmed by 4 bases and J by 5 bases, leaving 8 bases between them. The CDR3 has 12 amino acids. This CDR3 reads CASSRLEETQYF. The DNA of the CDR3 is TGCGCCAGCAGTCGACTAGAGGAGACCCAGTACTTC.

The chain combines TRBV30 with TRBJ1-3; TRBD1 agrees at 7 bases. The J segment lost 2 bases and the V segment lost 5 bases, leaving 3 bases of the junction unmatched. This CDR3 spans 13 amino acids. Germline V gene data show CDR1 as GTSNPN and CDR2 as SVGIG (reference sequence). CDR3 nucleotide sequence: TGTGCCTGGGATACAGGGGCTGGAAACACCATATATTTT. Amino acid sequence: CAWDTGAGNTIYF. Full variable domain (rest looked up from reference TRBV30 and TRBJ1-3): SQTIHQWPATLVQPVGSPLSLECTVEGTSNPNLYWYRQAAGRGLQLLFYSVGIGQISSEVPQNLSASRPQDRQFILSSKKLLLSDSGFYLCAWDTGAGNTIYFGEGSWLTVV.

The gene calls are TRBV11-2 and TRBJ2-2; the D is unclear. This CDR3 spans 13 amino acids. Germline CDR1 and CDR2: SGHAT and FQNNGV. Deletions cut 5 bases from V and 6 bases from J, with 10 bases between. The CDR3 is CASSHSGPGELFF. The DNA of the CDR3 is TGTGCCAGCAGCCACTCGGGTCCCGGGGAGCTGTTTTTT.

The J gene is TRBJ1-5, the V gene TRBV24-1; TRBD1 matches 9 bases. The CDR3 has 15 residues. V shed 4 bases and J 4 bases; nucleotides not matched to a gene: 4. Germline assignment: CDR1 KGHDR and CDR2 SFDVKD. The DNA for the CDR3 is TGTGCCACCAGTGACCGACAGGGGGGTAATCAGCCCCAGCATTTT. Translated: CATSDRQGGNQPQHF.